This TCR beta chain appears in the sequencing data of a study of T cells in Graves' hyperthyroidism and ophthalmopathy. Study as a whole: Peripheral blood was acquired at first diagnosis, ahead of any therapy whatsoever.

RNA transcripts served as the template for amplifying TCR beta CDR3 regions. Primed by the HTBI set, a first-round RT-PCR was run on the TCR CDR3. Each CDR3 protein gets one entry after TCRdb re-called the multiplex PCR reads with MiXCR. Seen here are just under 750,000 distinct CDR3 sequences, around a third observed once, and the top ten hold around 31%. The CDR3 runs 16 residues. V shed 4 bases and J 2 bases; nucleotides not matched to a gene: 9. This clonotype has a count of ten or more. Criteria for exclusion of patients were uncontrolled infection, other autoimmune disease, pregnancy or lactation. Used for diagnoses were clinical symptoms, serum thyroxine and TRAb, thyroid ultrasound and orbital computed tomography. PBMCs were obtained from 9.5 to 10 ml fresh peripheral blood.

This clonotype was sampled from a woman in her thirties or forties with Graves' hyperthyroidism. This chain uses TRBV12-3 or TRBV12-4 with TRBJ2-5, with 8 nucleotides matching TRBD2. The specimen was blood. The CDR3 here is CASSSPGGTLQETQYF. In DNA form, the CDR3 reads TGTGCCAGCAGTTCACCGGGAGGGACACTACAAGAGACCCAGTACTTC.